This T cell receptor (beta chain) was obtained from a study of cytomegalovirus exposure and HLA in healthy donors. Study outcomes and limitations: A later analysis showed TCR association rates differing by HLA locus, peaking at DRB1 and lowest at HLA-C.

As concerns this clone: Its cognate antigen is unknown.

Both 60 Vbeta primers and 13 Jbeta primers went into the PCR. Data came from immunoSEQ multiplex PCR; TCRdb stores just in-frame clones and leaves some out. The sample data list about 210,000 clones. Per germline, CDR1 DFQATT and CDR2 SNEGSKA (reference sequence). The CDR3 is 10 residues long. Trimming shortened V by 6 bases and J by 8 bases, and 8 bases separated the two germline ends. The sample taken for sequencing was PBMCs. V and J are TRBV20-1 and TRBJ1-3; no definite D call. This receptor was taken from a woman between 25 and 40 years old in good health and CMV-seropositive. In DNA form, the CDR3 reads TGCAGTGCAGCCGAGGACACCATATATTTT. The encoded protein is CSAAEDTIYF.